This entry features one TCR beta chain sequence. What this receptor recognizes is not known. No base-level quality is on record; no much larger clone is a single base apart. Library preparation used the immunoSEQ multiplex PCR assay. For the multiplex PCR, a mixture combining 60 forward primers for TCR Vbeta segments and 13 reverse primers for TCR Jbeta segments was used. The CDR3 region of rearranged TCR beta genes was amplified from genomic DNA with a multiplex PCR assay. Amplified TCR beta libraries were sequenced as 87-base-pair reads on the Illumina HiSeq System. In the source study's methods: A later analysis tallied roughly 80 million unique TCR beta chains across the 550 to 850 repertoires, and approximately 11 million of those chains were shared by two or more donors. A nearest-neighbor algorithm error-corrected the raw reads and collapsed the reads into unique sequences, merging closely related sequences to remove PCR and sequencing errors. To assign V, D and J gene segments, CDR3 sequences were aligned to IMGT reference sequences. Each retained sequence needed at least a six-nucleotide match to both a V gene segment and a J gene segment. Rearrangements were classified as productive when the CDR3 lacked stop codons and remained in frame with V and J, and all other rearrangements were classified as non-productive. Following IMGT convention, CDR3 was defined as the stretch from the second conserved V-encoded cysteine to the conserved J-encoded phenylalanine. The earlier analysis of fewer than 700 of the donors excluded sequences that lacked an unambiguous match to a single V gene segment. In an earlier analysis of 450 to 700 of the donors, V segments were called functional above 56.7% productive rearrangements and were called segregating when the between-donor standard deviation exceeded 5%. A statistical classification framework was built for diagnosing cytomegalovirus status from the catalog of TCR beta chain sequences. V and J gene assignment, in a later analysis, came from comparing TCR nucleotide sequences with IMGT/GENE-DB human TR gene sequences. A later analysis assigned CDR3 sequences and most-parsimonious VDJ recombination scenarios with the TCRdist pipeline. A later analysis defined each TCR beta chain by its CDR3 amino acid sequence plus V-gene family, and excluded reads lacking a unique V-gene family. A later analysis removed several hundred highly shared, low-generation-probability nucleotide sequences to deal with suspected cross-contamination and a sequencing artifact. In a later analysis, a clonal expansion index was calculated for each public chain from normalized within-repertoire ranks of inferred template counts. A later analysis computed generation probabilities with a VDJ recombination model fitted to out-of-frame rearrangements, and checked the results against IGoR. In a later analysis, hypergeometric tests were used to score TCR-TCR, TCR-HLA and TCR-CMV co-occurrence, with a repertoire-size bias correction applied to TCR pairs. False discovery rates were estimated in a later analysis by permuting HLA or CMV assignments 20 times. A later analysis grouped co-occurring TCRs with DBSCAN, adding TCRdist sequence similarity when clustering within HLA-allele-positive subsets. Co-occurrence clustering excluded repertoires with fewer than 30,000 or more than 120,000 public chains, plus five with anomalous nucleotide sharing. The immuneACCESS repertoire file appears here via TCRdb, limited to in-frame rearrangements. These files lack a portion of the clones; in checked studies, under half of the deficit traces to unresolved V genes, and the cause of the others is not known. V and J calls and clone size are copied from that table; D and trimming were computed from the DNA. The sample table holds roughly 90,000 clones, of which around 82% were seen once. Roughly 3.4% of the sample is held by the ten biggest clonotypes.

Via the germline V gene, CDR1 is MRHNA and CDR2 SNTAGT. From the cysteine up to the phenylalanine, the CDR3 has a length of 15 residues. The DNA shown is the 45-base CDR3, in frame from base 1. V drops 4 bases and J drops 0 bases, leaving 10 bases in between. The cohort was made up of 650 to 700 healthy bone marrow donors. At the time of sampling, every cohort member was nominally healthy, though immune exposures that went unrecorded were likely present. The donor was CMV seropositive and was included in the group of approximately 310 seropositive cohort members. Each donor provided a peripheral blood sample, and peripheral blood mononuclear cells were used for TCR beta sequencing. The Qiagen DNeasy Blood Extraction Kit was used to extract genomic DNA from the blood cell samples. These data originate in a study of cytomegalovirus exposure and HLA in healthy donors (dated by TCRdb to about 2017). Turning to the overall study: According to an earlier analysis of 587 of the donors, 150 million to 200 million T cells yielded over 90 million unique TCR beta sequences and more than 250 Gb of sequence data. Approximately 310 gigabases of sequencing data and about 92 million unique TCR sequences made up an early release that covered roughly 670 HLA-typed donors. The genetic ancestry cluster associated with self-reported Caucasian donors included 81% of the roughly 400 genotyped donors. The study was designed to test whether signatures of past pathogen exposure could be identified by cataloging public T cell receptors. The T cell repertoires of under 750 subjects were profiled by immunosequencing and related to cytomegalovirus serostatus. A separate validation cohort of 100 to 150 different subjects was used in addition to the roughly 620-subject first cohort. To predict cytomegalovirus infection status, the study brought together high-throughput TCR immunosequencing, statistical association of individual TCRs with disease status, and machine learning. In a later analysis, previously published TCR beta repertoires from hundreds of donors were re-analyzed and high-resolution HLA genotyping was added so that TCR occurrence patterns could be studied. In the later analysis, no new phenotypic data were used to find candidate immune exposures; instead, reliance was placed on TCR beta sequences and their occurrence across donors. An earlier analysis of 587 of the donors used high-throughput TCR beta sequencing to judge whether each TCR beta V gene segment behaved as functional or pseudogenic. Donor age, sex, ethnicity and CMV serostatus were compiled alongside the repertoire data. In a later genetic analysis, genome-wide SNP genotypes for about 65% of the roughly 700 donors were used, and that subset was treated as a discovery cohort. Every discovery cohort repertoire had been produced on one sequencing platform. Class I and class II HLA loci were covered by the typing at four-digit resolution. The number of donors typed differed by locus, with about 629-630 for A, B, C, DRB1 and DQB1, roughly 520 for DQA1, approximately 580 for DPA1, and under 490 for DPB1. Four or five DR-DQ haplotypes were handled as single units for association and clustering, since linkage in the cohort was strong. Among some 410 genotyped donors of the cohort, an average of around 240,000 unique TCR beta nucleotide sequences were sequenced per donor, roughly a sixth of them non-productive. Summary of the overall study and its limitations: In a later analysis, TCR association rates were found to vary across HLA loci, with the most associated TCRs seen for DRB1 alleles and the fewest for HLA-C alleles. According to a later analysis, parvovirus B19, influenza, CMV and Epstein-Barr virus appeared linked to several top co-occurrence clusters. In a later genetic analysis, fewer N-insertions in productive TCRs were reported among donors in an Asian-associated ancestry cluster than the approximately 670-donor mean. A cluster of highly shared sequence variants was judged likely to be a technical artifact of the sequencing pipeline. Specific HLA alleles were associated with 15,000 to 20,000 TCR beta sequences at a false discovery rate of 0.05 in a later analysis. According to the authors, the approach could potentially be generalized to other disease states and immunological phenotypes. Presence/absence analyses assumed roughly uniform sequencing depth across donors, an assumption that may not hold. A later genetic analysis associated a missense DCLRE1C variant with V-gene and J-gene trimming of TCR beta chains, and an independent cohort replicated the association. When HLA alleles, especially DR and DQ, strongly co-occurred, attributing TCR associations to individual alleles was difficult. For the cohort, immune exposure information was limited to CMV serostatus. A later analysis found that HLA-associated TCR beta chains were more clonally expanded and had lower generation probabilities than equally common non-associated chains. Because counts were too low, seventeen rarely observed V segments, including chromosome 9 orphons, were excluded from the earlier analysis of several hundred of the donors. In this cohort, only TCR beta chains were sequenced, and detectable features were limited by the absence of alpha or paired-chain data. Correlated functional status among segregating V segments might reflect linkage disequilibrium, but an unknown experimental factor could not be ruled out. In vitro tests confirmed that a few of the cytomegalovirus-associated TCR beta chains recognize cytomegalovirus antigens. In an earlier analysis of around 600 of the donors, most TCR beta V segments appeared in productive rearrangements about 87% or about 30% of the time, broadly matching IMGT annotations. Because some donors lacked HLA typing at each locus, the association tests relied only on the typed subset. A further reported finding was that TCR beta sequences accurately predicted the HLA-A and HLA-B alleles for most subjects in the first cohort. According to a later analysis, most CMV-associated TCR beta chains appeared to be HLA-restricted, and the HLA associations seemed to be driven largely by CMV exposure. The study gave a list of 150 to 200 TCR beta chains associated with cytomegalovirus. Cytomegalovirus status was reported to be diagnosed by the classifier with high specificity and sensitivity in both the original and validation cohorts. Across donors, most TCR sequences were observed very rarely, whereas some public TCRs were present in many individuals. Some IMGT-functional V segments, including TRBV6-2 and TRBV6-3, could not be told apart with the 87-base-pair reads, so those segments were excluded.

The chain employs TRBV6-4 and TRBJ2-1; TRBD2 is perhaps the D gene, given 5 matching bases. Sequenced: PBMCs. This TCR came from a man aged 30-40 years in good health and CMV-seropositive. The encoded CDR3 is CASSALAGSYNEQFF. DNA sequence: TGTGCCAGCAGTGCGCTCGCGGGCTCCTACAATGAGCAGTTCTTC.